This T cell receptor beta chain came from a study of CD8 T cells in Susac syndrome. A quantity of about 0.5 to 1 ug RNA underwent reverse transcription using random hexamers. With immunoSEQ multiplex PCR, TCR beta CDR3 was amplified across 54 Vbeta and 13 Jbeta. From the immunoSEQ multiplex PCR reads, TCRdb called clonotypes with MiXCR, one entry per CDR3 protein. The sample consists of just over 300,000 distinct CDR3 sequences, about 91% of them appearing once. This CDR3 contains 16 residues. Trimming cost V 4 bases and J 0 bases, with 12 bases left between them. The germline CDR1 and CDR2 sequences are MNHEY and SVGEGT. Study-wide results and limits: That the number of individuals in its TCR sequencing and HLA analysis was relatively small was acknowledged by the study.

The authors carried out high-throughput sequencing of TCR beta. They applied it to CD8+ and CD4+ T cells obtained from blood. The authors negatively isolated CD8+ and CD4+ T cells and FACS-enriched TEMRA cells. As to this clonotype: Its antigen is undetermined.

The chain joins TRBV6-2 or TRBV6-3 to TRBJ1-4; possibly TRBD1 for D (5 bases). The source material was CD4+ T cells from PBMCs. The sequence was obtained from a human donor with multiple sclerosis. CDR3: CASSLRDPATNEKLFF. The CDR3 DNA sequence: TGTGCCAGCAGTTTACGGGACCCTGCAACTAATGAAAAACTGTTTTTT.